This is a list of T cell receptor beta chains from one sample in a study of Graves' ophthalmopathy and Graves' hyperthyroidism. TCRdb itself ran the multiplex PCR reads through MiXCR, one entry per CDR3 protein. The sample consists of approximately 330,000 distinct CDR3 sequences, 17% of them appearing once. Material for sequencing was peripheral blood. These receptors came from an adult man with Graves' ophthalmopathy. CDR3s include the opening cysteine and the closing phenylalanine or tryptophan. The order of the fields is V gene, D gene, clone size, J gene, CDR3 DNA, CDR3 protein. A D gene is named only where the DNA matches it firmly. Some rows have no size entry. The others give once, few or many, or a class for an expanded clone.

v_gene: TRBV6-1
d_gene: TRBD1
abundance: many
j_gene: TRBJ1-6
CDR3nt: TGTGCCAGCAGTCCCGGGACAGATAATTCACCCCTCCACTTT
CDR3aa: CASSPGTDNSPLHF

v_gene: TRBV28
d_gene: -
abundance: many
j_gene: TRBJ2-7
CDR3nt: TGTGCCAGCAACCTCGGACTGGGACGATACTACGAGCAGTACTTC
CDR3aa: CASNLGLGRYYEQYF

v_gene: TRBV6-1
d_gene: TRBD1
abundance: many
j_gene: TRBJ1-1
CDR3nt: TGTGCCAGCAGTCGCACAGGGGGCGGCGGCACTGAAGCTTTCTTT
CDR3aa: CASSRTGGGGTEAFF

v_gene: TRBV7-9
d_gene: -
abundance: many
j_gene: TRBJ2-7
CDR3nt: TGTGCCAGCAGCACCATTGCAGCCTACGAGCAGTACTTC
CDR3aa: CASSTIAAYEQYF

v_gene: TRBV4-2
d_gene: TRBD2
abundance: many
j_gene: TRBJ2-2
CDR3nt: TGTGCCAGCAGCGCGACGACTAGCGGGAGATTGACCGGGGAGCTGTTTTTT
CDR3aa: CASSATTSGRLTGELFF

v_gene: TRBV4-3
d_gene: -
abundance: -
j_gene: TRBJ1-3
CDR3nt: TGCGCCAGCAGCCAAGACCAGAGCTCTGGAAACACCATATATTTT
CDR3aa: CASSQDQSSGNTIYF

v_gene: TRBV6-1
d_gene: TRBD2
abundance: many
j_gene: TRBJ2-2
CDR3nt: TGTGCCAGCAGGATAGCGGGAGTCAGTACCGGGGAGCTGTTTTTT
CDR3aa: CASRIAGVSTGELFF

v_gene: TRBV20-1
d_gene: -
abundance: many
j_gene: TRBJ2-5
CDR3nt: TGCAGTGCTAGACGGTTGCAGGGGTCAGAGACCCAGTACTTC
CDR3aa: CSARRLQGSETQYF

v_gene: TRBV20-1
d_gene: -
abundance: many
j_gene: TRBJ1-5
CDR3nt: TGCAGTGCTAGCGACAGTCGCAATCAGCCCCAGCATTTT
CDR3aa: CSASDSRNQPQHF

v_gene: TRBV6-5
d_gene: -
abundance: many
j_gene: TRBJ2-2
CDR3nt: TGTGCCAGCAGTTACAGCCGGGGAGCTGTTTTCCACCCATCATTTTTT
CDR3aa: CASSYSRGAVFHPSFF

v_gene: TRBV6-5
d_gene: -
abundance: many
j_gene: TRBJ1-6
CDR3nt: TGTGCCAGCAGTTACGAACGGATTAGGTCACCCCTCCACTTT
CDR3aa: CASSYERIRSPLHF

v_gene: TRBV29-1
d_gene: TRBD1
abundance: many
j_gene: TRBJ1-2
CDR3nt: TGCAGCGCCGGACAGGCGAACTATGGCTACACCTTC
CDR3aa: CSAGQANYGYTF

v_gene: TRBV11-2
d_gene: -
abundance: -
j_gene: TRBJ2-4
CDR3nt: TGTGCCAGCAGCGCAATAGGTGGAGTAGCCAAAAACATTCAGTACTTC
CDR3aa: CASSAIGGVAKNIQYF

v_gene: TRBV10-3
d_gene: -
abundance: many
j_gene: TRBJ2-5
CDR3nt: TGTGCCATCAGTGAGTTGGCAGGCCAAGAGACCCAGTACTTC
CDR3aa: CAISELAGQETQYF

v_gene: TRBV5-5
d_gene: TRBD1
abundance: many
j_gene: TRBJ2-5
CDR3nt: TGTGCCAGCAGCATGGGACAGTCAGGGACCCAGTACTTC
CDR3aa: CASSMGQSGTQYF

v_gene: TRBV5-1
d_gene: TRBD2
abundance: many
j_gene: TRBJ2-7
CDR3nt: TGCGCCAGCAGCTTGGGAAATACGGGGGGATACGAGCAGTACTTC
CDR3aa: CASSLGNTGGYEQYF

v_gene: TRBV29-1
d_gene: -
abundance: -
j_gene: TRBJ2-7
CDR3nt: TGCAGCGTTGAAAGGCCGGGTATCGATTACGAGCAGTACTTC
CDR3aa: CSVERPGIDYEQYF

v_gene: TRBV19
d_gene: -
abundance: -
j_gene: TRBJ1-5
CDR3nt: TGTGCCAGTAGTATGGGACCCTATAGCAATCAGCCCCAGCATTTT
CDR3aa: CASSMGPYSNQPQHF

v_gene: TRBV20-1
d_gene: TRBD2
abundance: many
j_gene: TRBJ2-5
CDR3nt: TGCAGTGCAAAGAGTACTAGCGGGGGGAAAGAGACCCAGTACTTC
CDR3aa: CSAKSTSGGKETQYF

v_gene: TRBV5-1
d_gene: -
abundance: many
j_gene: TRBJ2-7
CDR3nt: TGCGCCAGCAGCTTGGCCGCAGGGTGGGCCTACGAGCAGTACTTC
CDR3aa: CASSLAAGWAYEQYF

v_gene: TRBV4-2
d_gene: -
abundance: many
j_gene: TRBJ1-6
CDR3nt: TGTGCCAGCAGCCAAGATTTCGCGGGGGTAGGATATTCACCCCTCCACTTT
CDR3aa: CASSQDFAGVGYSPLHF

v_gene: TRBV3-1
d_gene: TRBD2
abundance: many
j_gene: TRBJ2-5
CDR3nt: TGTGCCAGCAGCCAAGACGGGAGGGCCGGAGAGACCCAGTACTTC
CDR3aa: CASSQDGRAGETQYF

v_gene: TRBV6-5
d_gene: TRBD2
abundance: many
j_gene: TRBJ2-7
CDR3nt: TGTGCCAGCAGTTACCGCGGGAGGGGTTTCTACGAGCAGTACTTC
CDR3aa: CASSYRGRGFYEQYF

v_gene: TRBV12-3/TRBV12-4
d_gene: -
abundance: many
j_gene: TRBJ1-3
CDR3nt: TGTGCCAGCAGTTCCCGGGGTACCACCATATATTTT
CDR3aa: CASSSRGTTIYF

v_gene: TRBV7-8
d_gene: -
abundance: many
j_gene: TRBJ2-7
CDR3nt: TGTGCCAGCAGCTTCCCCTCGTCCTACGAGCAGTACTTC
CDR3aa: CASSFPSSYEQYF

v_gene: TRBV19
d_gene: TRBD1
abundance: many
j_gene: TRBJ1-3
CDR3nt: TGTGCCAGTAATTCCGGGACAGCGGGAAACACCATATATTTT
CDR3aa: CASNSGTAGNTIYF

v_gene: TRBV11-2
d_gene: -
abundance: many
j_gene: TRBJ2-7
CDR3nt: TGTGCCAGCAGCTCGCCACAGGGGAGGTACGAGCAGTACTTC
CDR3aa: CASSSPQGRYEQYF

v_gene: TRBV7-9
d_gene: -
abundance: many
j_gene: TRBJ1-3
CDR3nt: TGTGCCAGCAGCCCTCCGGGACTGGCTGGAAACACCATATATTTT
CDR3aa: CASSPPGLAGNTIYF

v_gene: TRBV28
d_gene: TRBD1
abundance: many
j_gene: TRBJ2-5
CDR3nt: TGTGCCAGCAGTTTCCAGACAGGGGGCATTGGAGAGACCCAGTACTTC
CDR3aa: CASSFQTGGIGETQYF

v_gene: TRBV20-1
d_gene: TRBD1
abundance: many
j_gene: TRBJ1-2
CDR3nt: TGCAGTGCTAGAGACCGGGACAGATCTAACTATGGCTACACCTTC
CDR3aa: CSARDRDRSNYGYTF

v_gene: TRBV3-1
d_gene: -
abundance: -
j_gene: TRBJ2-7
CDR3nt: TGTGCCAGCAGCCTAGATAATAGAGTCGACGAGCAGTACTTC
CDR3aa: CASSLDNRVDEQYF

v_gene: TRBV5-1
d_gene: -
abundance: many
j_gene: TRBJ2-2
CDR3nt: TGCGCCAGCAGCTCGGGACACTCGAACACCGGGGAGCTGTTTTTT
CDR3aa: CASSSGHSNTGELFF

v_gene: TRBV25-1
d_gene: -
abundance: -
j_gene: TRBJ1-2
CDR3nt: TGTGCCAGCAGTTTTAACCAAGGGGGGTATGGCTACACCTTC
CDR3aa: CASSFNQGGYGYTF

v_gene: TRBV30
d_gene: TRBD1
abundance: many
j_gene: TRBJ1-2
CDR3nt: TGTGCCTGGACGACAGGGGATGGCTACACCTTC
CDR3aa: CAWTTGDGYTF

v_gene: TRBV28
d_gene: -
abundance: many
j_gene: TRBJ1-5
CDR3nt: TGTGCCAGCACCACGGGTGGGGGGTGGAATCAGCCCCAGCATTTT
CDR3aa: CASTTGGGWNQPQHF

v_gene: TRBV6-1
d_gene: -
abundance: many
j_gene: TRBJ2-7
CDR3nt: TGTGCCAGCAGTGAATTTGGGGGCCGCTCCTACGAGCAGTACTTC
CDR3aa: CASSEFGGRSYEQYF

v_gene: TRBV15
d_gene: TRBD1
abundance: many
j_gene: TRBJ2-7
CDR3nt: TGTGCCACCAGCAGATGGCCGGGACAGGGGATCTACGAGCAGTACTTC
CDR3aa: CATSRWPGQGIYEQYF

v_gene: TRBV6-1
d_gene: -
abundance: few
j_gene: TRBJ2-5
CDR3nt: TGTGCCGGCAGTGCTCTAAAACAGGGTACCGAGACCCAGTACTTC
CDR3aa: CAGSALKQGTETQYF

v_gene: TRBV10-2
d_gene: TRBD2
abundance: -
j_gene: TRBJ2-7
CDR3nt: TGCGCCAGCAGTGAGGACCTAGCGGGCCCCTACGAGCAGTACTTC
CDR3aa: CASSEDLAGPYEQYF

v_gene: TRBV20-1
d_gene: -
abundance: many
j_gene: TRBJ2-7
CDR3nt: TGCAGTGCTGCCCCCGAAATACCCTTTTACGAGCAGTACTTC
CDR3aa: CSAAPEIPFYEQYF

v_gene: TRBV5-1
d_gene: TRBD2
abundance: many
j_gene: TRBJ2-5
CDR3nt: TGCGCCAGCCAAACTAGCGGGAGACAAGAGACCCAGTACTTC
CDR3aa: CASQTSGRQETQYF

v_gene: TRBV18
d_gene: -
abundance: once
j_gene: TRBJ1-3
CDR3nt: TGTGCCAGCTCACCCGGACAGTTTCTCTCTGGAAACACCATATATTTT
CDR3aa: CASSPGQFLSGNTIYF

v_gene: TRBV6-1
d_gene: TRBD1
abundance: many
j_gene: TRBJ2-7
CDR3nt: TGTGCCAGCAGCGGGGCAGGGGGCTCCTACGAGCAGTACTTC
CDR3aa: CASSGAGGSYEQYF

v_gene: TRBV5-1
d_gene: -
abundance: many
j_gene: TRBJ1-6
CDR3nt: TGCGCCAGCAGCTTGCCTGGCCATGAGACCGTCCGGTCACCCCTCCACTTT
CDR3aa: CASSLPGHETVRSPLHF

v_gene: TRBV20-1
d_gene: -
abundance: -
j_gene: TRBJ2-6
CDR3nt: TGCAGTGCTAAGGCTACGGAAAGCTCTGGGGCCAACGTCCTGACTTTC
CDR3aa: CSAKATESSGANVLTF

v_gene: TRBV6-5
d_gene: TRBD1
abundance: many
j_gene: TRBJ2-7
CDR3nt: TGTGCCAGCAGTTACGGGACAGGGGCCTACGAGCAGTACTTC
CDR3aa: CASSYGTGAYEQYF

v_gene: TRBV7-6
d_gene: -
abundance: many
j_gene: TRBJ2-7
CDR3nt: TGTGCCAGCAGCCCCAAGACTAGTCTATACGAGCAGTACTTC
CDR3aa: CASSPKTSLYEQYF

v_gene: TRBV6-5
d_gene: TRBD2
abundance: many
j_gene: TRBJ2-1
CDR3nt: TGTGCCAGCAGCCGTGGACTAGCTAGGACGAGCTCCTACAATGAGCAGTTCTTC
CDR3aa: CASSRGLARTSSYNEQFF

v_gene: TRBV19
d_gene: -
abundance: many
j_gene: TRBJ2-5
CDR3nt: TGTGCCAGTAGTATGGAGAGGGTAGAGACCCAGTACTTC
CDR3aa: CASSMERVETQYF

v_gene: TRBV5-1
d_gene: -
abundance: many
j_gene: TRBJ2-2
CDR3nt: TGCGCCAGCAGCTTGGTCGTGGCAAAACCCACCGGGGAGCTGTTTTTT
CDR3aa: CASSLVVAKPTGELFF

v_gene: TRBV6-5
d_gene: TRBD2
abundance: many
j_gene: TRBJ2-7
CDR3nt: TGTGCCAGCGGGGGGGCCTACGAGCAGTACTTC
CDR3aa: CASGGAYEQYF

v_gene: TRBV6-1
d_gene: -
abundance: many
j_gene: TRBJ2-5
CDR3nt: TGTGCCAGCAGTGAGCTCTGGTTCGGGACACATTACTTC
CDR3aa: CASSELWFGTHYF

v_gene: TRBV5-1
d_gene: TRBD1
abundance: many
j_gene: TRBJ1-1
CDR3nt: TGCGCCAGCAGCTTTGGGTGGCAGGGGGCCACTGAAGCTTTCTTT
CDR3aa: CASSFGWQGATEAFF

v_gene: TRBV20-1
d_gene: -
abundance: many
j_gene: TRBJ1-1
CDR3nt: TGCAGTGCTAGGTCGGGCTACACTGAAGCTTTCTTT
CDR3aa: CSARSGYTEAFF

v_gene: TRBV7-8
d_gene: -
abundance: many
j_gene: TRBJ1-5
CDR3nt: TGTGCCAGCAGCTTATCACACGGTGGCAATCAGCCCCAGCATTTT
CDR3aa: CASSLSHGGNQPQHF